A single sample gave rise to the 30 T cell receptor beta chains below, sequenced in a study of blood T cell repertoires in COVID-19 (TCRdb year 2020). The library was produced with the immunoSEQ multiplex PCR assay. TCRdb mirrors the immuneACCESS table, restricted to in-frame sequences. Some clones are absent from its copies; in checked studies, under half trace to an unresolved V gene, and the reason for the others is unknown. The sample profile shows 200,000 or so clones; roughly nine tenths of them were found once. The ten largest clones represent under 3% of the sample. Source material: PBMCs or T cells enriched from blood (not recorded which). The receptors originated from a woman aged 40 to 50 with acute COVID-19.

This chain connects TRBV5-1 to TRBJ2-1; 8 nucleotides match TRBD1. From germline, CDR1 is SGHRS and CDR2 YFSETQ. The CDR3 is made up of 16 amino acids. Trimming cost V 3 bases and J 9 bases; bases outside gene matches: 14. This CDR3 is CASSSYPTGERSEQFF. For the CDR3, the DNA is TGCGCCAGCAGCTCCTACCCGACAGGGGAGAGGAGTGAGCAGTTCTTC.

DNA of the CDR3: TGTGCCAGCAGCAAACAGGGGGCGAATGGCTACACCTTC. The encoded protein is CASSKQGANGYTF. The chain has TRBV5-4 and TRBJ1-2; 9 bases match TRBD1. J was trimmed by 6 bases and V by 4 bases; bases with no gene match: 4. Per germline, CDR1 SGHNT and CDR2 YYREEE (reference sequence). The length of the CDR3 is 13 residues.

CDR3 coding DNA: TGTGCCAGCAGCCCGGACAGGGAGTATGGCTACACCTTC. Protein: CASSPDREYGYTF. The chain recombines TRBV11-1 with TRBJ1-2; 8 bases are a match to TRBD1. CDR1 and CDR2 (germline): SGHAT, FQDESV (reference sequence). The CDR3 is 13 residues long. The junction had 4 bases not matched to a gene; V was cut back by 5 bases and J by 5 bases.

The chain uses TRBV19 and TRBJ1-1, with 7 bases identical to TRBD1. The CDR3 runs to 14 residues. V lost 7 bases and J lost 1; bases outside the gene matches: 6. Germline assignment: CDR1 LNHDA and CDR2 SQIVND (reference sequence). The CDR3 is CASNQGVENTEAFF. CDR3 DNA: TGTGCCAGTAACCAGGGGGTGGAGAACACTGAAGCTTTCTTT.

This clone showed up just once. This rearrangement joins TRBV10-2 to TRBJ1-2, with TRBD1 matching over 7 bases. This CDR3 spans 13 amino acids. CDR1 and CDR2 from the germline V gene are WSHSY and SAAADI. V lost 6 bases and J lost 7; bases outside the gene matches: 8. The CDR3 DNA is TGCGCCAGCAGCGATGACAGGGTCGCTGGCTACACCTTC. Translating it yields CASSDDRVAGYTF.

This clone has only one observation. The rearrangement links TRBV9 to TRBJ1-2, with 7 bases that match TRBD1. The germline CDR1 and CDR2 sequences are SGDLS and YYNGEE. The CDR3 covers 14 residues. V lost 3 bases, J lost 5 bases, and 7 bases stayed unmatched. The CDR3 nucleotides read TGTGCCAGCAGCGGCGACAGGGAGAGGTATGGCTACACCTTC. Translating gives CASSGDRERYGYTF.

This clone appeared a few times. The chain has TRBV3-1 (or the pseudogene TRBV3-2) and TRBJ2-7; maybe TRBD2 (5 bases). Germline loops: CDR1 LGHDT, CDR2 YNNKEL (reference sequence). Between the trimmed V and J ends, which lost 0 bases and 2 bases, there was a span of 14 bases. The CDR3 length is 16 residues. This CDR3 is CASSQDPAAGTYEQYF. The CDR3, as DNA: TGTGCCAGCAGCCAAGATCCGGCCGCGGGCACCTACGAGCAGTACTTC.

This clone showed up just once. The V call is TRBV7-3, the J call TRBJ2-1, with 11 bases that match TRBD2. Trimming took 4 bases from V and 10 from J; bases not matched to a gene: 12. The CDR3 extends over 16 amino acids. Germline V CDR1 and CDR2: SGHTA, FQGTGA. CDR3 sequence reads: CASSSAGTSGHLEQFF. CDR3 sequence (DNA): TGTGCCAGCAGCTCAGCCGGGACTAGCGGTCATTTGGAGCAGTTCTTC.

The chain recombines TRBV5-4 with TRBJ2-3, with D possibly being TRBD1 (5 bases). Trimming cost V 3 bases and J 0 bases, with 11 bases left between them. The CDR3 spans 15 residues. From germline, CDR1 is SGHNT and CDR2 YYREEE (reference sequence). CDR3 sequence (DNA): TGTGCCAGCAGCTCGGAGCGACAGAGCACAGATACGCAGTATTTT. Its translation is CASSSERQSTDTQYF.

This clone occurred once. As DNA, the CDR3 is TGTGCCAGCAGCTCCCCGGGCGGGGTTAGTGAAAAACTGTTTTTT. This codes for CASSSPGGVSEKLFF. This sequence joins TRBV7-8 and TRBJ1-4, with D uncertain. Between the trimmed V and J ends, which lost 4 bases and 7 bases, there was a span of 16 bases. Germline V gene lookup returns CDR1 SGHVS and CDR2 FQNEAQ. The CDR3 extends over 15 amino acids.

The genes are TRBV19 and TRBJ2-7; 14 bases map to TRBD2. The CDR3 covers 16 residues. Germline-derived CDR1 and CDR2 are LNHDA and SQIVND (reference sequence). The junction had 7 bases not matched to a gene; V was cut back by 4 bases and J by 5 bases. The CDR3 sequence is CASSTTSGRAVNEQYF. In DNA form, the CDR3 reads TGTGCCAGTAGTACGACTAGCGGGAGGGCCGTCAACGAGCAGTACTTC.

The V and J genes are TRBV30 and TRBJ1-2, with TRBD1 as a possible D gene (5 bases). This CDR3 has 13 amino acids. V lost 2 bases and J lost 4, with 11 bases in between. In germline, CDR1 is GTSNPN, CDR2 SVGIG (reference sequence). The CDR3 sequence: CAWSPGQGYGYTF. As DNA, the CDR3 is TGTGCCTGGAGTCCCGGCCAGGGCTATGGCTACACCTTC.

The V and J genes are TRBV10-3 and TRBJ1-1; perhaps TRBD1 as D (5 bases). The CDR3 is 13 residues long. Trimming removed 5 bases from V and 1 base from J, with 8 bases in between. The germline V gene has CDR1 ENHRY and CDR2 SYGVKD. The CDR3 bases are TGTGCCATCAGTTCTGGACAGAACACTGAAGCTTTCTTT. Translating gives CAISSGQNTEAFF.

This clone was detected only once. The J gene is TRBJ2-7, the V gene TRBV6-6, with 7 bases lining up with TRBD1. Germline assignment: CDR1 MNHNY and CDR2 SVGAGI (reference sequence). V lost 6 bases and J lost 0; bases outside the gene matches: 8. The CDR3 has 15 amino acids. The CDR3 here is CASRPMDRSSYEQYF. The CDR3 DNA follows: TGTGCCAGCAGGCCGATGGACAGGAGCTCCTACGAGCAGTACTTC.

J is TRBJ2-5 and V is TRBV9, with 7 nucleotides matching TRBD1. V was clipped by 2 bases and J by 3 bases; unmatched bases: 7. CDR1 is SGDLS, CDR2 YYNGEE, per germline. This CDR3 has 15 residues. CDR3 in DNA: TGTGCCAGCAGCGTGTCCCCCGGGACAGAAGAGACCCAGTACTTC. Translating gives CASSVSPGTEETQYF.

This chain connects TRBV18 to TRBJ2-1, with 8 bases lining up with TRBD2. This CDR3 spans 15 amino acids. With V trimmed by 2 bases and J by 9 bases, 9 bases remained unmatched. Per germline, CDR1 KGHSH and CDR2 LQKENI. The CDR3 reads CASSPAGGVGGEQFF. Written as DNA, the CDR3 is TGTGCCAGCTCACCAGCCGGGGGGGTTGGTGGTGAGCAGTTCTTC.

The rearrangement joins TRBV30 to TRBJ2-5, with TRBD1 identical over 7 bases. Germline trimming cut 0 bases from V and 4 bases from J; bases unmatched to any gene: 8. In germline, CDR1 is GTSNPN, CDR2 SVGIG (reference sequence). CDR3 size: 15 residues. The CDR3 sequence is CAWSVGPTGVETQYF. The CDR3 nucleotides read TGTGCCTGGAGTGTGGGCCCAACAGGGGTAGAGACCCAGTACTTC.

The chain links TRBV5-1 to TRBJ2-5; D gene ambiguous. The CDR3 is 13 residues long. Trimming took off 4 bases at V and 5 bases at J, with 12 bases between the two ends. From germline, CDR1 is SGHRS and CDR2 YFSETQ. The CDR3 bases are TGCGCCAGCAGCGTTCGAAGCTTGGAGACCCAGTACTTC. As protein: CASSVRSLETQYF.

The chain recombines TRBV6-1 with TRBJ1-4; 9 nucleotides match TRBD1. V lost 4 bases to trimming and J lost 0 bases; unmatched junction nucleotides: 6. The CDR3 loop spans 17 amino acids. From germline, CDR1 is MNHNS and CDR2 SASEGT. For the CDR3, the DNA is TGTGCCAGCAGTGGGGGACAGGGAACTGCAACTAATGAAAAACTGTTTTTT. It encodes CASSGGQGTATNEKLFF.

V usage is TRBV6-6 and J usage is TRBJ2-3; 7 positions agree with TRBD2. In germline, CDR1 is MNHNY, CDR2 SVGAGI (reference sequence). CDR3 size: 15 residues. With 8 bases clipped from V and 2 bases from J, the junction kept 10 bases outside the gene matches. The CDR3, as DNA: TGTGCCAGCGGAGGACTAGAACTCCCCACAGATACGCAGTATTTT. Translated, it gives CASGGLELPTDTQYF.

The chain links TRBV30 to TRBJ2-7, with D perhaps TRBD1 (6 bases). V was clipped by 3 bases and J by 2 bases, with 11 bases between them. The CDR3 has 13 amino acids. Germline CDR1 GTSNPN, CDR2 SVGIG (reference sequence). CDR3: CAWSRDITYEQYF. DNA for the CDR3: TGTGCCTGGAGCCGGGACATAACCTACGAGCAGTACTTC.

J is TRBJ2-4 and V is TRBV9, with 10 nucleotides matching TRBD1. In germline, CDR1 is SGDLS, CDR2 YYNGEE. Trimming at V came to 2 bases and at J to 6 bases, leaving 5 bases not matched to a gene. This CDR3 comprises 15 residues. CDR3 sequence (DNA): TGTGCCAGCAGCGTCGGGACAGGGGCGGCAAACATTCAGTACTTC. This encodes CASSVGTGAANIQYF.

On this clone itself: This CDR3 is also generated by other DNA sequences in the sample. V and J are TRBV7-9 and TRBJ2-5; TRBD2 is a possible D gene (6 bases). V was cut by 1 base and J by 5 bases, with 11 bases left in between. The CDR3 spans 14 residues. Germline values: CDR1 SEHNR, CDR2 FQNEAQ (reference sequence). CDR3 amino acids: CASSLGAGGETQYF. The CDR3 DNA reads TGTGCCAGCAGCTTAGGGGCCGGAGGGGAGACCCAGTACTTC.

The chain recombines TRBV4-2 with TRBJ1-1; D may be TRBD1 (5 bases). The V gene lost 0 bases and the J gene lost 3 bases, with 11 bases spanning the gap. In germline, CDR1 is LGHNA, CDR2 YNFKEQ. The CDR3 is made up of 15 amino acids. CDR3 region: CASSQDGRVYTEAFF. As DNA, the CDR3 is TGTGCCAGCAGCCAAGACGGCAGGGTATACACTGAAGCTTTCTTT.

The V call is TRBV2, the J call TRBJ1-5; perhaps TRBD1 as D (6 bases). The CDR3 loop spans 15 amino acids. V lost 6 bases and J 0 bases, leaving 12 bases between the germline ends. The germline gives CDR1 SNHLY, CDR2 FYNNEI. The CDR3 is CASRDGQRSNQPQHF. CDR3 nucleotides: TGTGCCAGCAGGGATGGACAGCGTAGCAATCAGCCCCAGCATTTT.

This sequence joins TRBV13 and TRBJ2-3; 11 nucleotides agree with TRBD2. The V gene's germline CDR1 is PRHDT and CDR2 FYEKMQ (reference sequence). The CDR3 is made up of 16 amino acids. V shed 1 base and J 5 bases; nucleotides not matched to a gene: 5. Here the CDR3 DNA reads TGTGCCAGCAGCTTAGTAGCGGGGGGGTCCCAAGATACGCAGTATTTT. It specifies CASSLVAGGSQDTQYF.

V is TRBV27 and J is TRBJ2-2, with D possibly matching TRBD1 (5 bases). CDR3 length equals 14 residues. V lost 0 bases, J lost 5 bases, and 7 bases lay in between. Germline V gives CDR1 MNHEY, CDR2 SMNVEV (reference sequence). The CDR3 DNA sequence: TGTGCCAGCAGTTTATCGGGGCGGACCGGGGAGCTGTTTTTT. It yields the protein CASSLSGRTGELFF.

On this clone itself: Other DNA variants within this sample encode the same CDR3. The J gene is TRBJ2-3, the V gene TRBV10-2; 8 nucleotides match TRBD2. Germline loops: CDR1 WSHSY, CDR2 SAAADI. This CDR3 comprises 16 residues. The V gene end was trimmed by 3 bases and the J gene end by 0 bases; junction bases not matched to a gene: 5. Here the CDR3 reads CASSDSGGASTDTQYF. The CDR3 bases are TGCGCCAGCAGTGACTCGGGGGGGGCTAGCACAGATACGCAGTATTTT.

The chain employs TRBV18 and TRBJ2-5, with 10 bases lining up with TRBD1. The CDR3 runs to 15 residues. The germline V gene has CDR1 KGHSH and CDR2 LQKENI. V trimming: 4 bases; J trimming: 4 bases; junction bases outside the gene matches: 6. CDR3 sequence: CASSLDRGRSETQYF. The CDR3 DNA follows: TGTGCCAGCTCACTTGACAGGGGGCGTTCAGAGACCCAGTACTTC.

Here the CDR3 reads CARSRDRGLNTEAFF. In nucleotides, the CDR3 is TGTGCCCGGTCGAGGGACAGGGGGCTTAACACTGAAGCTTTCTTT. This chain uses TRBV30 with TRBJ1-1, with TRBD1 identical over 12 bases. Germline values: CDR1 GTSNPN, CDR2 SVGIG (reference sequence). This CDR3 region has 15 residues. After removal of 8 bases from V and 2 bases from J, the junction contained 9 bases not matched to a gene.